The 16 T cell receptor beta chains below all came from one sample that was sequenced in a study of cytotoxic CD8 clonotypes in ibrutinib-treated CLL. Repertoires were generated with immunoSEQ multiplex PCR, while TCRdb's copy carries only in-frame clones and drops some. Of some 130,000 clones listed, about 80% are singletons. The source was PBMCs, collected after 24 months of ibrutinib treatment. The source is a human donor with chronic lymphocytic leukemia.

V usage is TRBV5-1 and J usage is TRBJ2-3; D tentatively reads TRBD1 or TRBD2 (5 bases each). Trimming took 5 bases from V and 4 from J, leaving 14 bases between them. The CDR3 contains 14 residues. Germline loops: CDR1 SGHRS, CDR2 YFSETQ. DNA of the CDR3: TGCGCCAGCAGTGACACCCTGGGGGCAGATACGCAGTATTTT. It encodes CASSDTLGADTQYF.

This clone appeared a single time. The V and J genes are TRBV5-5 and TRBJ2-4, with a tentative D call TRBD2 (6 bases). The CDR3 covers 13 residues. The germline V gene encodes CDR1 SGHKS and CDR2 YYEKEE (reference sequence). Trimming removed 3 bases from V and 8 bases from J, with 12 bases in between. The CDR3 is CASSYGGDDIQYF. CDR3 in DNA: TGTGCCAGCAGCTATGGAGGGGATGACATTCAGTACTTC.

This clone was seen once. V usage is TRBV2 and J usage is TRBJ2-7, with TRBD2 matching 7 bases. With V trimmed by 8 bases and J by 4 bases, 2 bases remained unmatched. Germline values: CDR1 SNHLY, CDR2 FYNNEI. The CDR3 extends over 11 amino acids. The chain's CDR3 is CASRGVYEQYF. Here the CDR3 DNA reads TGTGCCAGCCGGGGGGTTTACGAGCAGTACTTC.

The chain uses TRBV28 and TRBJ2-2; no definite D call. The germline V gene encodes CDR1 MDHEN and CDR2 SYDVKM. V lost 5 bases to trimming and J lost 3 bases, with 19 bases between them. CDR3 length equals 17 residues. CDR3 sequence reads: CASSPRWGGIYTGELFF. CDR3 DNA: TGTGCCAGCAGTCCACGGTGGGGTGGGATTTACACCGGGGAGCTGTTTTTT.

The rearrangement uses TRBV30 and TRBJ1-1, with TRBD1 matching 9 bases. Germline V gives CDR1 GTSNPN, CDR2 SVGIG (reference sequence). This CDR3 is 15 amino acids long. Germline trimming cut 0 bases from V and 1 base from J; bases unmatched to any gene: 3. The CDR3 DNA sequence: TGTGCCTGGAGTGTAGGGGGACAGGGGAACACTGAAGCTTTCTTT. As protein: CAWSVGGQGNTEAFF. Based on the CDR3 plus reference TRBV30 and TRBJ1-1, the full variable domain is SQTIHQWPATLVQPVGSPLSLECTVEGTSNPNLYWYRQAAGRGLQLLFYSVGIGQISSEVPQNLSASRPQDRQFILSSKKLLLSDSGFYLCAWSVGGQGNTEAFFGQGTRLTVV.

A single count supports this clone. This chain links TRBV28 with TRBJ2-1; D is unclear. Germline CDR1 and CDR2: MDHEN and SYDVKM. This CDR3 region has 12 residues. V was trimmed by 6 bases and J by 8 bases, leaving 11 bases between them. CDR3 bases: TGTGCCAGCAGGGACCCCGGCTATGAGCAGTTCTTC. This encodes CASRDPGYEQFF.

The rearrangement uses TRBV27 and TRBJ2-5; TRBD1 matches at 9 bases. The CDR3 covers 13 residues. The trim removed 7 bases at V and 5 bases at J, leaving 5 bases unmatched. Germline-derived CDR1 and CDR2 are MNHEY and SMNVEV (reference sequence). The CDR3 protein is CASKTGGVETQYF. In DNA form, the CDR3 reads TGTGCCAGCAAAACAGGGGGCGTGGAGACCCAGTACTTC.

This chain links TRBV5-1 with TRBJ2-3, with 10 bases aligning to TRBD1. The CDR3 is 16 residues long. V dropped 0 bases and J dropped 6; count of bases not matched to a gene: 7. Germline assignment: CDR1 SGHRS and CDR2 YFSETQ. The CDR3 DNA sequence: TGCGCCAGCAGCTTGGCGGGACAGGGGCAGGCCGATACGCAGTATTTT. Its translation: CASSLAGQGQADTQYF.

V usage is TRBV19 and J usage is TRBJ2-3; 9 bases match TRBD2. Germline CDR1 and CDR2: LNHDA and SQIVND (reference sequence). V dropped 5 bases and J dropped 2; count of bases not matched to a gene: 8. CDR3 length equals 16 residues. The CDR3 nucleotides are TGTGCCAGTAGTCGGAGACTAGCGGAGACCACAGATACGCAGTATTTT. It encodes CASSRRLAETTDTQYF. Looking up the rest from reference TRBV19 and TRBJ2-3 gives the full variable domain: DGGITQSPKYLFRKEGQNVTLSCEQNLNHDAMYWYRQDPGQGLRLIYYSQIVNDFQKGDIAEGYSVSREKKESFPLTVTSAQKNPTAFYLCASSRRLAETTDTQYFGPGTRLTVL.

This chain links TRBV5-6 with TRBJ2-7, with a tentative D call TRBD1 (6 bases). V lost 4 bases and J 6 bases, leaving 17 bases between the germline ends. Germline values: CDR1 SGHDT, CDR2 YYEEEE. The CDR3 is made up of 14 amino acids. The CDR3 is CASSPQGMASEQYF. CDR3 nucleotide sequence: TGTGCCAGCAGCCCACAGGGAATGGCGAGCGAGCAGTACTTC.

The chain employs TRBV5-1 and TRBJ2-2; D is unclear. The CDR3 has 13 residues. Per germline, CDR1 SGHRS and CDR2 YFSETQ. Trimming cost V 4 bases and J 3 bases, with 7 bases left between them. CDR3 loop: CASSRIDTGELFF. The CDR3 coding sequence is TGCGCCAGCAGCCGCATAGACACCGGGGAGCTGTTTTTT. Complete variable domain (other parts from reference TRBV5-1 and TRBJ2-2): KAGVTQTPRYLIKTRGQQVTLSCSPISGHRSVSWYQQTPGQGLQFLFEYFSETQRNKGNFPGRFSGRQFSNSRSEMNVSTLELGDSALYLCASSRIDTGELFFGEGSRLTVL.

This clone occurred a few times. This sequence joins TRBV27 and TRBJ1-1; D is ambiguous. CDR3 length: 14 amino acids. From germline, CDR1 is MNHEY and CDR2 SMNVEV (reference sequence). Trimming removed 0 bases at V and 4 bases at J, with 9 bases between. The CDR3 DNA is TGTGCCAGCAGTTTATCTGCGGGAGGCACTGAAGCTTTCTTT. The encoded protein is CASSLSAGGTEAFF.

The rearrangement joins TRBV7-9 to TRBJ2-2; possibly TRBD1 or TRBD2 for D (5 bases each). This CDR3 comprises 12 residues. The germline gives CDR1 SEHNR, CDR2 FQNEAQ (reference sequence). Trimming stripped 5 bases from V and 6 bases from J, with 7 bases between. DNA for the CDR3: TGTGCCAGCAGCCAGGGACCCGGGGAGCTGTTTTTT. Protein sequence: CASSQGPGELFF.

CDR3 sequence reads: CASSLVGTQYF. The CDR3 DNA follows: TGTGCCAGCAGCTTGGTCGGGACCCAGTACTTC. This chain connects TRBV5-4 to TRBJ2-5; D uncertain. CDR1 is SGHNT and CDR2 is YYREEE in the germline V gene (reference sequence). This CDR3 spans 11 amino acids. V lost 0 bases and J lost 7, with 4 bases in between.

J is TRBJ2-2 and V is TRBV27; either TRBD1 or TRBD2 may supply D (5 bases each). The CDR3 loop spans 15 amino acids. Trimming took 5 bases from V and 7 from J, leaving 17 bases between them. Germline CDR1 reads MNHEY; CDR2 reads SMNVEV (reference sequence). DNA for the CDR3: TGTGCCAGCAGTCCTCAGGGAGCCTTCGGCGGGGAGCTGTTTTTT. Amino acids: CASSPQGAFGGELFF.

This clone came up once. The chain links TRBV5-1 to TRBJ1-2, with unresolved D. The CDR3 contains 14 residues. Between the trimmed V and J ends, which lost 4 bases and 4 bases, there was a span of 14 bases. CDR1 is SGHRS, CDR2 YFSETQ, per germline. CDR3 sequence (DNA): TGCGCCAGCAGCCCCCCAGACCTGTCCTATGGCTACACCTTC. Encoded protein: CASSPPDLSYGYTF. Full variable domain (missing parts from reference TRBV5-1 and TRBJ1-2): KAGVTQTPRYLIKTRGQQVTLSCSPISGHRSVSWYQQTPGQGLQFLFEYFSETQRNKGNFPGRFSGRQFSNSRSEMNVSTLELGDSALYLCASSPPDLSYGYTFGSGTRLTVV.